This T cell receptor (beta chain) was identified during a study of brain T cells in children with intractable seizures. This CDR3 spans 15 amino acids. V trimming: 7 bases; J trimming: 0 bases; junction bases outside the gene matches: 9. CDR1 is SNHLY and CDR2 is FYNNEI in the germline V gene. Method: immunoSEQ multiplex PCR; TCRdb's copy keeps in-frame clones and lacks some. In the table there are about 76,000 clones, 93% of which are singletons. Surgery cases with the highest brain T cell transcript signatures were chosen for sequencing. This receptor was taken from a boy under two years old with tuberous sclerosis and intractable seizures. Sequenced here: peripheral blood, sampled at surgery. V usage is TRBV2 and J usage is TRBJ2-7, with 7 bases identical to TRBD1. The DNA of the CDR3 is TGTGCCAGCACTCCCGACAGGGAGACCTCCTACGAGCAGTACTTC. It specifies CASTPDRETSYEQYF.